This is a list of T cell receptor beta chains from one sample in a study of human T cells and chemical hapten exposure. TCRdb re-called the RACE reads through MiXCR, storing one row per CDR3 protein. This sample has tens of thousands of distinct CDR3 sequences; 8.5% to 12% occur once, and the top ten carry around 5%. The sequencing here drew on whole blood, taken in connection with sensitization to the hapten diphenylcyclopropenone (DPC). The receptors originated from a woman aged 45-59 years with alopecia areata. Some clones in this sample may be carry-over from other donors' samples. Each CDR3 is given with its conserved first and last residue. The order of the fields is clone size, D gene, J gene, CDR3 length, V gene, CDR3 protein, CDR3 DNA. D genes are given only for firm matches. Clone size, where shown, is once, few, many, or a class for clones that have expanded.

clone size: many
D gene: TRBD1
J gene: TRBJ1-2
CDR3 length: 13
V gene: TRBV12-3/TRBV12-4
CDR3 protein: CASRRGQGHGYTF
CDR3 DNA: TGTGCCAGCAGACGAGGACAGGGGCATGGCTACACCTTC

clone size: medium-sized
D gene: .
J gene: TRBJ2-5
CDR3 length: 17
V gene: TRBV7-6
CDR3 protein: CASSLDGTPGLQETQYF
CDR3 DNA: TGTGCCAGCAGCTTAGATGGGACACCGGGTCTCCAAGAGACCCAGTACTTC

clone size: many
D gene: TRBD2
J gene: TRBJ2-7
CDR3 length: 14
V gene: TRBV3-1
CDR3 protein: CASSQASGRDEQYF
CDR3 DNA: TGTGCCAGCAGCCAGGCTAGCGGGAGGGACGAGCAGTACTTC

clone size: .
D gene: TRBD1
J gene: TRBJ1-2
CDR3 length: 15
V gene: TRBV27
CDR3 protein: CASSSRTGDNYGYTF
CDR3 DNA: TGTGCCAGCAGTTCCCGGACAGGTGATAACTATGGCTACACCTTC

clone size: .
D gene: TRBD1
J gene: TRBJ1-5
CDR3 length: 13
V gene: TRBV6-6
CDR3 protein: CASTGQGGQPQHF
CDR3 DNA: TGTGCCAGCACCGGACAGGGAGGACAGCCCCAGCATTTT

clone size: many
D gene: TRBD2
J gene: TRBJ2-1
CDR3 length: 15
V gene: TRBV7-9
CDR3 protein: CASSQRELGYNEQFF
CDR3 DNA: TGTGCCAGCAGCCAGCGGGAGTTGGGGTACAATGAGCAGTTCTTC

clone size: few
D gene: TRBD2
J gene: TRBJ2-5
CDR3 length: 15
V gene: TRBV5-1
CDR3 protein: CASSLVASGSETQYF
CDR3 DNA: TGCGCCAGCAGCTTGGTGGCTAGCGGGAGCGAGACCCAGTACTTC

clone size: .
D gene: .
J gene: TRBJ1-5
CDR3 length: 19
V gene: TRBV21-1
CDR3 protein: CASSKVPETGGLGNQPQHF
CDR3 DNA: TGTGCCAGCAGCAAAGTGCCCGAGACAGGGGGCTTGGGCAATCAGCCCCAGCATTTT

clone size: .
D gene: .
J gene: TRBJ2-2
CDR3 length: 16
V gene: TRBV7-9
CDR3 protein: CASSGGTPSRTGELFF
CDR3 DNA: TGTGCCAGCAGCGGAGGGACACCTTCGAGAACCGGGGAGCTGTTTTTT

clone size: many
D gene: .
J gene: TRBJ2-1
CDR3 length: 15
V gene: TRBV28
CDR3 protein: CASSLVGAAYNEQFF
CDR3 DNA: TGTGCCAGCAGTTTGGTAGGGGCCGCCTACAATGAGCAGTTCTTC

clone size: few
D gene: .
J gene: TRBJ1-1
CDR3 length: 12
V gene: TRBV20-1
CDR3 protein: CSARAPNTEAFF
CDR3 DNA: TGCAGTGCTAGGGCGCCGAACACTGAAGCTTTCTTT

clone size: few
D gene: TRBD1
J gene: TRBJ1-1
CDR3 length: 16
V gene: TRBV5-1
CDR3 protein: CASSLETTGAATEAFF
CDR3 DNA: TGCGCCAGCAGCTTGGAGACGACAGGGGCGGCCACTGAAGCTTTCTTT

clone size: many
D gene: .
J gene: TRBJ2-1
CDR3 length: 14
V gene: TRBV5-5
CDR3 protein: CASSSQTTSNEQFF
CDR3 DNA: TGTGCCAGCAGCTCCCAAACTACTAGTAATGAGCAGTTCTTC

clone size: .
D gene: TRBD1
J gene: TRBJ2-4
CDR3 length: 12
V gene: TRBV20-1
CDR3 protein: CSAGTGADIQYF
CDR3 DNA: TGCAGCGCAGGGACAGGGGCGGACATTCAGTACTTC

clone size: many
D gene: .
J gene: TRBJ1-5
CDR3 length: 15
V gene: TRBV20-1
CDR3 protein: CSASESLYSNQPQHF
CDR3 DNA: TGCAGTGCTAGTGAGTCACTTTATAGCAATCAGCCCCAGCATTTT

clone size: .
D gene: .
J gene: TRBJ2-7
CDR3 length: 14
V gene: TRBV28
CDR3 protein: CASSLEGVWYEQYF
CDR3 DNA: TGTGCCAGCAGTTTGGAGGGAGTATGGTACGAGCAGTACTTC

clone size: few
D gene: TRBD2
J gene: TRBJ2-1
CDR3 length: 18
V gene: TRBV20-1
CDR3 protein: CSARDPFAGGLGYNEQFF
CDR3 DNA: TGCAGTGCTAGAGATCCCTTTGCGGGAGGGCTTGGGTACAATGAGCAGTTCTTC

clone size: .
D gene: TRBD2
J gene: TRBJ2-1
CDR3 length: 16
V gene: TRBV5-1
CDR3 protein: CASSLLAGVSYNEQFF
CDR3 DNA: TGCGCCAGCTCCCTTCTAGCGGGAGTCTCCTACAATGAGCAGTTCTTC

clone size: few
D gene: TRBD1
J gene: TRBJ2-1
CDR3 length: 19
V gene: TRBV24-1
CDR3 protein: CATSDRTGRGKVSYNEQFF
CDR3 DNA: TGTGCCACCAGTGATCGGACAGGGAGAGGGAAAGTCTCCTACAATGAGCAGTTCTTC

clone size: .
D gene: .
J gene: TRBJ2-1
CDR3 length: 15
V gene: TRBV20-1
CDR3 protein: CSARMTRSAYNEQFF
CDR3 DNA: TGCAGTGCTAGAATGACTAGAAGCGCCTACAATGAGCAGTTCTTC

clone size: many
D gene: TRBD2
J gene: TRBJ2-5
CDR3 length: 15
V gene: TRBV18
CDR3 protein: CASSRLLADQETQYF
CDR3 DNA: TGTGCCAGCTCACGACTACTAGCGGATCAAGAGACCCAGTACTTC

clone size: .
D gene: .
J gene: TRBJ1-1
CDR3 length: 15
V gene: TRBV4-3
CDR3 protein: CASSQDSGSLAEAFF
CDR3 DNA: TGCGCCAGCAGCCAAGATTCGGGCAGTTTGGCTGAAGCTTTCTTT

clone size: .
D gene: .
J gene: TRBJ1-5
CDR3 length: 16
V gene: TRBV19
CDR3 protein: CATSDGRARRNQPQHF
CDR3 DNA: TGTGCCACTTCGGACGGGAGGGCGAGACGTAATCAGCCCCAGCATTTT

clone size: .
D gene: .
J gene: TRBJ1-3
CDR3 length: 15
V gene: TRBV30
CDR3 protein: CAWILRREGGNTIYF
CDR3 DNA: TGTGCCTGGATCTTACGGAGGGAAGGGGGAAACACCATATATTTT

clone size: .
D gene: TRBD1
J gene: TRBJ2-3
CDR3 length: 15
V gene: TRBV6-1
CDR3 protein: CASSEPGGFTDTQYF
CDR3 DNA: TGTGCCAGCAGTGAACCAGGGGGCTTCACAGATACGCAGTATTTT

clone size: many
D gene: TRBD1
J gene: TRBJ1-1
CDR3 length: 15
V gene: TRBV20-1
CDR3 protein: CSAHPGQAWHTEAFF
CDR3 DNA: TGCAGTGCCCATCCGGGACAGGCGTGGCATACTGAAGCTTTCTTT

clone size: many
D gene: .
J gene: TRBJ2-7
CDR3 length: 14
V gene: TRBV6-5
CDR3 protein: CASSYSSGRREQYF
CDR3 DNA: TGTGCCAGCAGTTACTCATCGGGACGCCGGGAGCAGTACTTC

clone size: many
D gene: TRBD2
J gene: TRBJ2-2
CDR3 length: 15
V gene: TRBV28
CDR3 protein: CASSSWTSVAGELFF
CDR3 DNA: TGTGCCAGCAGTTCCTGGACTAGCGTGGCCGGGGAGCTGTTTTTT

clone size: .
D gene: TRBD2
J gene: TRBJ2-7
CDR3 length: 15
V gene: TRBV20-1
CDR3 protein: CSARTSYWMSYEQYF
CDR3 DNA: TGCAGTGCAAGGACTAGTTATTGGATGTCCTACGAGCAGTACTTC

clone size: .
D gene: .
J gene: TRBJ1-4
CDR3 length: 17
V gene: TRBV11-2
CDR3 protein: CASSSNYGVATNEKLFF
CDR3 DNA: TGTGCCAGCAGTTCAAACTACGGAGTTGCAACTAATGAAAAACTGTTTTTT

clone size: .
D gene: .
J gene: TRBJ2-3
CDR3 length: 16
V gene: TRBV7-2
CDR3 protein: CASSLGSPLGTDTQYF
CDR3 DNA: TGTGCCAGCAGCTTAGGGTCCCCCTTAGGGACAGATACGCAGTATTTT

clone size: .
D gene: TRBD2
J gene: TRBJ2-2
CDR3 length: 15
V gene: TRBV3-1
CDR3 protein: CASSPWTSGTGELFF
CDR3 DNA: TGTGCCAGCAGCCCTTGGACTAGCGGGACCGGGGAGCTGTTTTTT

clone size: few
D gene: TRBD2
J gene: TRBJ2-3
CDR3 length: 14
V gene: TRBV7-8
CDR3 protein: CASSSGLVTDTQYF
CDR3 DNA: TGTGCCAGCAGCTCGGGACTAGTCACAGATACGCAGTATTTT

clone size: .
D gene: .
J gene: TRBJ2-7
CDR3 length: 14
V gene: TRBV2
CDR3 protein: CASSDGGNYYEQYF
CDR3 DNA: TGTGCCAGCAGTGACGGAGGGAACTACTACGAGCAGTACTTC

clone size: .
D gene: TRBD2
J gene: TRBJ2-2
CDR3 length: 15
V gene: TRBV6-2/TRBV6-3
CDR3 protein: CASIRSGGLTGELFF
CDR3 DNA: TGTGCCAGCATCAGAAGCGGGGGCCTCACCGGGGAGCTGTTTTTT

clone size: many
D gene: .
J gene: TRBJ2-7
CDR3 length: 12
V gene: TRBV29-1
CDR3 protein: CSARLGSYEQYF
CDR3 DNA: TGCAGCGCCCGGTTGGGGTCCTACGAGCAGTACTTC

clone size: .
D gene: .
J gene: TRBJ2-1
CDR3 length: 14
V gene: TRBV6-4
CDR3 protein: CASSDSRRGPEQFF
CDR3 DNA: TGTGCCAGCAGTGACTCGCGGAGGGGTCCTGAGCAGTTCTTC

clone size: .
D gene: TRBD2
J gene: TRBJ2-2
CDR3 length: 19
V gene: TRBV12-3/TRBV12-4
CDR3 protein: CASSPRPGLAGSNTGELFF
CDR3 DNA: TGTGCCAGCAGTCCTCGACCGGGACTAGCGGGATCGAACACCGGGGAGCTGTTTTTT

clone size: .
D gene: .
J gene: TRBJ1-1
CDR3 length: 15
V gene: TRBV2
CDR3 protein: CASRAYYSGGTEAFF
CDR3 DNA: TGTGCCAGCAGGGCGTATTACTCGGGAGGAACTGAAGCTTTCTTT

clone size: .
D gene: .
J gene: TRBJ2-7
CDR3 length: 12
V gene: TRBV29-1
CDR3 protein: CSVEHPSYEQYF
CDR3 DNA: TGCAGCGTTGAACATCCGTCCTACGAGCAGTACTTC

clone size: few
D gene: .
J gene: TRBJ1-4
CDR3 length: 14
V gene: TRBV6-6
CDR3 protein: CASSYGQGNEKLFF
CDR3 DNA: TGTGCCAGCAGTTACGGCCAGGGGAATGAAAAACTGTTTTTT